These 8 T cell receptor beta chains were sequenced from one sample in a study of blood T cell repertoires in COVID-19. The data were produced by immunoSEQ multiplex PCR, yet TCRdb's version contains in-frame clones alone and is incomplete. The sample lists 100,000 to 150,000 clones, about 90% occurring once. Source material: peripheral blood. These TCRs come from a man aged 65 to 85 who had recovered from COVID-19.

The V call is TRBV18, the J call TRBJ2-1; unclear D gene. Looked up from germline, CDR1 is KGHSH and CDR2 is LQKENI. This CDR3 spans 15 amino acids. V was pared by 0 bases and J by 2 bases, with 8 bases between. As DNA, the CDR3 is TGTGCCAGCTCACCACCCCTCCCGGCCTACAATGAGCAGTTCTTC. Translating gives CASSPPLPAYNEQFF.

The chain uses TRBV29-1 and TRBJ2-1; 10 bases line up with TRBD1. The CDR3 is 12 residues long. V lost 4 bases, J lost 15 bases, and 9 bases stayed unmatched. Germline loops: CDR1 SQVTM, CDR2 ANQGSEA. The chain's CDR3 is CSVATGGAVPFF. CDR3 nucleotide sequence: TGCAGCGTTGCGACAGGGGGCGCGGTGCCGTTCTTC.

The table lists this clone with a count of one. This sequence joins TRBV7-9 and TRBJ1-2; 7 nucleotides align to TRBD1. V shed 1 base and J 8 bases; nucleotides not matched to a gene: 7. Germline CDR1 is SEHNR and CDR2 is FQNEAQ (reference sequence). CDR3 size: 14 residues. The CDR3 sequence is CASSLGQGWGGYTF. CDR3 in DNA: TGTGCCAGCAGCTTAGGACAGGGATGGGGCGGCTACACCTTC.

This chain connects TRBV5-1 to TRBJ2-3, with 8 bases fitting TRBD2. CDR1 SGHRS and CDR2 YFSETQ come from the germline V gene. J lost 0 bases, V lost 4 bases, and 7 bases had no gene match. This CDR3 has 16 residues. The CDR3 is CASSLPLAESTDTQYF. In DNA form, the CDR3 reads TGCGCCAGCAGCCTACCACTAGCGGAGAGCACAGATACGCAGTATTTT.

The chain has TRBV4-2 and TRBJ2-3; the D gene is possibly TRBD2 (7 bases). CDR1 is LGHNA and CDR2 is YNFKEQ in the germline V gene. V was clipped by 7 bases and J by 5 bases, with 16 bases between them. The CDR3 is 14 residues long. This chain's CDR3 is CASMGRGVEDTQYF. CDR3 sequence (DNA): TGTGCCAGCATGGGGAGGGGGGTAGAAGATACGCAGTATTTT.

The CDR3 here is CASRPESEQFF. The CDR3 DNA is TGTGCCAGCAGGCCCGAAAGCGAGCAGTTCTTC. The rearrangement uses TRBV7-6 and TRBJ2-1; no definite D call. The CDR3 contains 11 residues. The V end lost 6 bases, the J end lost 10 bases, and 10 bases lay between the germline ends. Germline-derived CDR1 and CDR2 are SGHVS and FNYEAQ.

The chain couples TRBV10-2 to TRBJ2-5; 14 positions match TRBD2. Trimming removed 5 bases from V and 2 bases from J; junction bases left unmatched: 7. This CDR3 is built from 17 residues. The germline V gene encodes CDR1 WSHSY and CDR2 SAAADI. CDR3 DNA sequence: TGCGCCAGCAGTAAGACTAGCGGGAGGGCTATTCAAGAGACCCAGTACTTC. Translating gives CASSKTSGRAIQETQYF.

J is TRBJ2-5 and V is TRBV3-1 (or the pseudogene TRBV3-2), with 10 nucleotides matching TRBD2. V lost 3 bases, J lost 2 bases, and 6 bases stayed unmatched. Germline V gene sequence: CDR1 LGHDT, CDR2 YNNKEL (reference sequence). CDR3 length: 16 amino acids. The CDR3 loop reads CASSHGLAVQQETQYF. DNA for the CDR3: TGTGCCAGCAGCCACGGACTAGCGGTCCAACAAGAGACCCAGTACTTC.